This T cell receptor beta chain was recorded in a study of cytomegalovirus exposure and HLA in healthy donors. V was clipped by 4 bases and J by 0 bases; unmatched bases: 4. Germline lookup yields CDR1 WNHNN and CDR2 SYGVQD (reference sequence). This CDR3 comprises 15 residues. The study's findings and limits: Investigators reported 164 TCR beta chains as tied to cytomegalovirus.

Points on this clone: The antigen is unknown.

Profiled with immunoSEQ multiplex PCR; TCRdb holds only in-frame clones, not every one. The sample holds fewer than 200,000 clones, around nine tenths seen once. The TCR comes from a woman aged 30 to 39 in good health and CMV-seronegative. Sequenced sample: PBMCs. This chain uses TRBV10-1 with TRBJ2-3, with 7 bases that match TRBD1. The CDR3 sequence: CASSGPDRSTDTQYF. The DNA of the CDR3 is TGCGCCAGCAGTGGCCCGGACAGGAGCACAGATACGCAGTATTTT.